The 27 T cell receptor beta chains below were found in one sample sequenced in a study of T-cell memory formation after mild COVID-19. TCRdb recomputed calls from the 5' RACE reads with MiXCR, one row per CDR3 protein. The sample records fewer than 250,000 distinct CDR3 sequences, 27% being singletons. Sequences were obtained from PBMCs or a T cell subset sorted from them (not recorded which). Source of these receptors: an adult woman who had mild COVID-19 (a few samples of this study predate the infection). Cell type and time point are not known.

This clonotype was seen a few times. The rearrangement uses TRBV25-1 and TRBJ1-4, with 7 positions matching TRBD1. This CDR3 has 15 amino acids. The germline gives CDR1 MGHDK, CDR2 SYGVNS. With V trimmed by 4 bases and J by 2 bases, 4 bases remained unmatched. CDR3 sequence reads: CASSAGQWTNEKLFF. The CDR3 DNA sequence: TGTGCCAGCAGTGCGGGACAGTGGACTAATGAAAAACTGTTTTTT.

This clonotype has just a few counts. The V and J genes are TRBV6-5 and TRBJ2-1; TRBD1 agrees at 10 bases. Germline V gene data show CDR1 as MNHEY and CDR2 as SVGAGI. V was clipped by 4 bases and J by 5 bases; unmatched bases: 2. The CDR3 has 14 residues. CDR3 nucleotide sequence: TGTGCCAGCAGTTCCGGGACAGGGGACAATGAGCAGTTCTTC. Encoded protein: CASSSGTGDNEQFF.

This clonotype has only a few counts. The chain combines TRBV9 with TRBJ2-7, with TRBD2 matching 10 bases. Germline CDR1 and CDR2: SGDLS and YYNGEE. The CDR3 covers 14 residues. V trimming: 4 bases; J trimming: 2 bases; junction bases outside the gene matches: 3. DNA for the CDR3: TGTGCCAGCAGCACCGGGACTAGCGCCTACGAGCAGTACTTC. Amino acids: CASSTGTSAYEQYF.

The CDR3 region has the DNA TGTGCCACCAGCAGAGATAAAGGGACTAGCGGACCGGGAGAGACCCAGTACTTC. It is translated as CATSRDKGTSGPGETQYF. The rearrangement uses TRBV15 and TRBJ2-5; 11 positions match TRBD2. Per the germline V gene, CDR1 is LNHNV and CDR2 is YYDKDF (reference sequence). After removal of 0 bases from V and 4 bases from J, the junction contained 10 bases not matched to a gene. This CDR3 is built from 18 residues.

In this sample, this clonotype turned up a few times. The rearrangement uses TRBV9 and TRBJ1-1; D perhaps matches TRBD1 (5 bases). The V end was cut by 2 bases, the J end by 5 bases, with 13 bases between. Germline V CDR1 and CDR2: SGDLS, YYNGEE. The CDR3 runs 14 residues. The CDR3 region is CASSVTPGRTEAFF. For the CDR3, the DNA is TGTGCCAGCAGCGTCACCCCAGGGAGGACTGAAGCTTTCTTT.

The chain links TRBV21-1 to TRBJ2-1; TRBD1 was called by the table and not checked on the DNA. TRBV21-1 is noted as a pseudogene. The CDR3 has 13 amino acids. The CDR3 DNA reads as TGTGCCAGCAGCACCCCTTACTACAATGAGCAGTTCTTC. Amino acid sequence: CASSTPYYNEQFF.

This clonotype was observed a handful of times. The chain carries TRBV27 and TRBJ2-7, with TRBD2 matching 10 bases. Losses at the gene ends were 5 bases for V and 5 bases for J; bases not matched to a gene: 6. The CDR3 totals 14 residues. Germline V lookup: CDR1 MNHEY, CDR2 SMNVEV (reference sequence). CDR3 sequence reads: CASSQSSGSNEQYF. The DNA of the CDR3 is TGTGCCAGCAGTCAATCTAGCGGGAGTAACGAGCAGTACTTC.

CDR3 region: CSVGGQEVCEQYF. The CDR3 DNA sequence: TGCAGCGTCGGCGGACAGGAAGTCTGCGAGCAGTACTTC. This chain links TRBV29-1 with TRBJ2-7; 7 nucleotides match TRBD1. Germline CDR1 and CDR2: SQVTM and ANQGSEA. V lost 6 bases to trimming and J lost 6 bases; unmatched junction nucleotides: 11. This CDR3 contains 13 residues.

A few counts support this clonotype. This chain links TRBV6-5 with TRBJ2-7; D gene uncertain. This CDR3 is 14 amino acids long. Germline CDR1 MNHEY, CDR2 SVGAGI. V dropped 0 bases and J dropped 2 bases, with 8 bases sitting between them. Here the CDR3 DNA reads TGTGCCAGCAGTTACTCTGGCAGAACCTACGAGCAGTACTTC. Its protein is CASSYSGRTYEQYF.

In this sample, this clonotype turned up a few times. The V call is TRBV5-1, the J call TRBJ1-1; D might be TRBD1 (6 bases). Trimming cost V 5 bases and J 0 bases, with 8 bases left between them. CDR1 SGHRS and CDR2 YFSETQ come from the germline V gene. The length of the CDR3 is 13 residues. The chain's CDR3 is CASRWTVNTEAFF. Written as DNA, the CDR3 is TGCGCCAGCAGATGGACAGTGAACACTGAAGCTTTCTTT.

The chain links TRBV11-2 to TRBJ1-2; unclear D gene. V was pared by 3 bases and J by 8 bases, with 10 bases between. Germline values: CDR1 SGHAT, CDR2 FQNNGV. This CDR3 region has 12 residues. The CDR3 nucleotides are TGTGCCAGCAGCTTGGGCGGAGCCGGCTACACCTTC. This translates into CASSLGGAGYTF.

Turning to this clonotype: A read error may produce the germline difference seen at one junction end. This rearrangement joins TRBV5-4 to TRBJ2-7, with TRBD2 identical over 8 bases. CDR1 and CDR2 (germline): SGHNT, YYREEE (reference sequence). The CDR3 loop spans 15 amino acids. The CDR3 protein is CASSLLTGGFYKQYF. In DNA, the CDR3 is TGTGCCAGCAGCTTGTTGACGGGAGGGTTCTACAAGCAGTACTTC.

This clonotype was found a few times. The gene calls are TRBV19 and TRBJ1-5; D unclear. The CDR3 is made up of 13 amino acids. V lost 5 bases, J lost 0 bases, and 5 bases lay in between. CDR1 is LNHDA, CDR2 SQIVND, per germline (reference sequence). The CDR3 bases are TGTGCCAGTAGTGATGATAGCAATCAGCCCCAGCATTTT. Amino acid sequence: CASSDDSNQPQHF.

The chain uses TRBV6-4 and TRBJ2-5, with 12 bases aligning to TRBD2. After removal of 5 bases from V and 5 bases from J, the junction contained 9 bases not matched to a gene. The CDR3 length is 16 residues. Per the germline V gene, CDR1 is MRHNA and CDR2 is SNTAGT. The CDR3 here is CASSRKTSGGMETQYF. CDR3 bases: TGTGCCAGCAGTAGAAAGACTAGCGGGGGAATGGAGACCCAGTACTTC.

This clonotype turned up a few times. The V gene is TRBV7-9, the J gene TRBJ2-7; 7 bases match TRBD1. The CDR3 spans 14 residues. Losses at the gene ends were 5 bases for V and 2 bases for J; bases not matched to a gene: 6. Per the germline V gene, CDR1 is SEHNR and CDR2 is FQNEAQ (reference sequence). Written as DNA, the CDR3 is TGTGCCAGCAGCCCCCGGGACAGTACCTACGAGCAGTACTTC. The encoded protein is CASSPRDSTYEQYF. Filled out from reference TRBV7-9 and TRBJ2-7, the complete variable domain reads DTGVSQNPRHKITKRGQNVTFRCDPISEHNRLYWYRQTLGQGPEFLTYFQNEAQLEKSRLLSDRFSAERPKGSFSTLEIQRTEQGDSAMYLCASSPRDSTYEQYFGPGTRLTVT.

The chain joins TRBV27 to TRBJ2-1; 13 bases align to TRBD2. CDR1 MNHEY and CDR2 SMNVEV come from the germline V gene (reference sequence). The CDR3 is made up of 15 amino acids. V trimming: 5 bases; J trimming: 9 bases; junction bases outside the gene matches: 7. The CDR3 sequence is CASSPLAGGPGEQFF. CDR3 DNA sequence: TGTGCCAGCAGTCCACTAGCGGGGGGGCCGGGTGAGCAGTTCTTC.

This chain joins TRBV11-3 and TRBJ2-2; D call uncertain. With 6 bases removed from V and 4 bases from J, the gap between germline ends came to 3 bases. Germline V lookup: CDR1 SGHNT, CDR2 YENEEA. The CDR3 runs 11 residues. In DNA form, the CDR3 reads TGTGCCAGCAGAGCCACCGGGGAGCTGTTTTTT. This gives the protein CASRATGELFF.

In this sample, this clonotype turned up a few times. The chain uses TRBV15 and TRBJ2-3; TRBD2 agrees at 8 bases. V shed 4 bases, J shed 8 bases, and the junction held 14 bases outside the gene matches. From germline, CDR1 is LNHNV and CDR2 YYDKDF (reference sequence). The CDR3 contains 16 residues. CDR3 in amino acids: CATSKEGGGQFGTQYF. The CDR3 region has the DNA TGTGCCACCAGCAAAGAAGGCGGGGGGCAGTTTGGTACGCAGTATTTT.

Note on this clonotype: This could be a read error, since a much larger clone is one nucleotide away. The chain couples TRBV15 to TRBJ2-5; tentative D call: TRBD1 (7 bases). The CDR3 covers 13 residues. Looked up from germline, CDR1 is LNHNV and CDR2 is YYDKDF (reference sequence). CDR3: CATSRDRGETHYF. The DNA of the CDR3 is TGTGCCACCAGCAGAGACAGGGGGGAGACCCATTACTTC.

This clonotype was seen many times. The chain links TRBV12-3 or TRBV12-4 to TRBJ2-2; the match to TRBD2 covers 9 bases. The V and J ends lost 6 bases and 6 bases, in that order; junction bases with no gene match: 8. The CDR3 contains 15 residues. The CDR3 sequence: CASRFSGSSAGELFF. The DNA of the CDR3 is TGTGCCAGCAGGTTTAGCGGGAGCAGCGCCGGGGAGCTGTTTTTT.

The rearrangement uses TRBV7-2 and TRBJ2-2, with a weak D call TRBD2 (5 bases). The CDR3 runs to 18 residues. The V end lost 3 bases, the J end lost 0 bases, and 17 bases lay between the germline ends. Germline-derived CDR1 and CDR2 are SGHTA and FQGNSA. CDR3 sequence (DNA): TGTGCCAGCAGCTTGGTCCCTGGCGGTAGCGCGAACACCGGGGAGCTGTTTTTT. Translating gives CASSLVPGGSANTGELFF.

This clonotype came up a few times. The V and J genes are TRBV7-8 and TRBJ2-7, with 10 bases fitting TRBD1. The CDR3 runs 16 residues. Per germline, CDR1 SGHVS and CDR2 FQNEAQ. V shed 5 bases, J shed 5 bases, and the junction held 12 bases outside the gene matches. In DNA, the CDR3 is TGTGCCAGCAGCCGGACCGCCGGGACAGGGGTCCACGAGCAGTACTTC. Encoded protein: CASSRTAGTGVHEQYF.

This clonotype was seen a few times. V usage is TRBV30 and J usage is TRBJ2-1; possibly TRBD2 for D (6 bases). CDR1 and CDR2 from the germline V gene are GTSNPN and SVGIG (reference sequence). Trimming removed 3 bases at V and 3 bases at J, with 9 bases between. CDR3 size: 13 residues. The CDR3 sequence: CAWRGDFYNEQFF. In DNA, the CDR3 is TGTGCCTGGAGGGGGGACTTCTACAATGAGCAGTTCTTC.

This clonotype appeared a few times. The chain carries TRBV15 and TRBJ1-2; D not resolved. CDR1 and CDR2 (germline): LNHNV, YYDKDF (reference sequence). The CDR3 is made up of 16 amino acids. The V end was cut by 0 bases, the J end by 3 bases, with 14 bases between. CDR3 DNA sequence: TGTGCCACCAGCAGAGATCTGGTCAGTACACACTATGGCTACACCTTC. Its translation: CATSRDLVSTHYGYTF.

The sample holds a few counts of this clonotype. The chain uses TRBV7-2 and TRBJ2-5; 10 nucleotides agree with TRBD2. This CDR3 region has 15 residues. The J segment lost 5 bases and the V segment lost 3 bases, leaving 6 bases of the junction unmatched. Germline V gene lookup returns CDR1 SGHTA and CDR2 FQGNSA. The CDR3 protein is CASSFVAGGTETQYF. The CDR3 region has the DNA TGTGCCAGCAGCTTTGTAGCGGGGGGTACGGAGACCCAGTACTTC.

The V call is TRBV30, the J call TRBJ1-6; maybe TRBD1 (5 bases). The CDR3 sequence is 14 residues long. Germline CDR1 reads GTSNPN; CDR2 reads SVGIG (reference sequence). The V end was cut by 2 bases, the J end by 5 bases, with 10 bases between. The CDR3 nucleotides are TGTGCCTGGAGTCTGGGGCAGAATAATTCACCCCTCCACTTT. The encoded protein is CAWSLGQNNSPLHF.

The CDR3 loop is CASSSKQVPMNTEAFF. In nucleotides, the CDR3 is TGCGCCAGCAGCTCTAAACAGGTTCCCATGAACACTGAAGCTTTCTTT. The chain has TRBV5-1 and TRBJ1-1; D possibly corresponds to TRBD1 (5 bases). Trimming pared 3 bases from V and 0 bases from J, leaving 15 bases between. This CDR3 contains 16 residues. CDR1 and CDR2 (germline): SGHRS, YFSETQ.